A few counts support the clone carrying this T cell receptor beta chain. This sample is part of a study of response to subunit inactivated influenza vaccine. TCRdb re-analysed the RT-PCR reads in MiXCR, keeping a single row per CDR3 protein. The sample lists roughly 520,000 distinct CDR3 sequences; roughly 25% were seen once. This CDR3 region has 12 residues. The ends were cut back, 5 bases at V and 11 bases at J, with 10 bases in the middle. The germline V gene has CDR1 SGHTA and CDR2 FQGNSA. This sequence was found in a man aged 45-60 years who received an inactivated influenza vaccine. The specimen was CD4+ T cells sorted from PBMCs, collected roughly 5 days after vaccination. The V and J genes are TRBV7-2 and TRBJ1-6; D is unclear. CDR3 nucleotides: TGTGCCAGCAGCCTAGAGTGGCCACCCCTCCACTTT. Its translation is CASSLEWPPLHF. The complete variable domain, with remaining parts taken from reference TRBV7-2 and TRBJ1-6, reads GAGVSQSPSNKVTEKGKDVELRCDPISGHTALYWYRQSLGQGLEFLIYFQGNSAPDKSGLPSDRFSAERTGGSVSTLTIQRTQQEDSAVYLCASSLEWPPLHFGNGTRLTVT.